This TCR beta chain was documented in a study of a mutant IDH1 vaccine in newly diagnosed glioma. On the study more broadly: Among treated patients, around 62% were male and about 40% female, and mean age was approximately 43 years. Before enrollment, the patients had been treated with radiotherapy alone, temozolomide alone, or both together. Most of them had received both.

Clones were sequenced by immunoSEQ multiplex PCR, and TCRdb holds only the in-frame ones, with some missing. This table has around 56,000 clones, approximately 78% appearing once. The time point denotes: week 23, last vaccination. It was 300 ug of mutant IDH1 20-mer peptide that made up each vaccine dose, given with topical imiquimod. This clone was seen only a few times. Its antigen is unknown. The CDR3 length is 15 residues. Trimming removed 0 bases from V and 5 bases from J, with 13 bases in between. The V gene's germline CDR1 is SGHTA and CDR2 FQGTGA. Specimen: PBMCs, collected from a glioma patient whose treatment included an IDH1 peptide vaccine. The source of this sequence is a woman aged 40 to 50 with glioma. Some clones in this sample may be carry-over from other donors' samples. The rearrangement joins TRBV7-3 to TRBJ1-1, with D possibly matching TRBD1 (5 bases). This CDR3 reads CASSLTPRGGTEAFF. The CDR3 nucleotides are TGTGCCAGCAGCTTAACCCCCCGGGGGGGGACTGAAGCTTTCTTT.